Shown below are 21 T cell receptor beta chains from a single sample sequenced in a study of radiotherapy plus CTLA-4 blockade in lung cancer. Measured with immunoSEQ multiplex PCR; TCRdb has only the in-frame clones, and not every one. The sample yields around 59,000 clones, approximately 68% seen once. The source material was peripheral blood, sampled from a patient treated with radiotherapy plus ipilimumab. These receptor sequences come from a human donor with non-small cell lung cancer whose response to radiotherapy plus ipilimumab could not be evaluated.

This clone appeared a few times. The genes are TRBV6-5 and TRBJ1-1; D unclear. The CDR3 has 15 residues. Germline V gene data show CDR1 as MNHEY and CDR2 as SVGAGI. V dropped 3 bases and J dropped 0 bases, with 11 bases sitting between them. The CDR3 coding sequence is TGTGCCAGCAGTTATCTCAGGAATATGAACACTGAAGCTTTCTTT. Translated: CASSYLRNMNTEAFF.

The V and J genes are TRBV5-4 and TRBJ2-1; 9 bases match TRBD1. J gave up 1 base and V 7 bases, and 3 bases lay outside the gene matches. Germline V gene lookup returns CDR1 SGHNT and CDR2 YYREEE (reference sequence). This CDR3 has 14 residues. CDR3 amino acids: CASGTGISYNEQFF. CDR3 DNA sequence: TGTGCCAGCGGGACAGGGATATCCTACAATGAGCAGTTCTTC. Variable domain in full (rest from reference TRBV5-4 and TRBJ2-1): ETGVTQSPTHLIKTRGQQVTLRCSSQSGHNTVSWYQQALGQGPQFIFQYYREEENGRGNFPPRFSGLQFPNYSSELNVNALELDDSALYLCASGTGISYNEQFFGPGTRLTVL.

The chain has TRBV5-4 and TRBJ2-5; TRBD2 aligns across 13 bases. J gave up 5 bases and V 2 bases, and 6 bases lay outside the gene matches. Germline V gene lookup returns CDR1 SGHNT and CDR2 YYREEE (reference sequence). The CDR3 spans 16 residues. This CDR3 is CASSFPLAGGRETQYF. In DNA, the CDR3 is TGTGCCAGCAGCTTCCCACTAGCGGGGGGGCGGGAGACCCAGTACTTC.

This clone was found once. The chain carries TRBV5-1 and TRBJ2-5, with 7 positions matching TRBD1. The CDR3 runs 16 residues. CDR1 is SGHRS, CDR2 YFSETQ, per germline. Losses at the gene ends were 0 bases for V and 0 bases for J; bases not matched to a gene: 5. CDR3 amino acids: CASSLAGQDHQETQYF. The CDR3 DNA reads TGCGCCAGCAGCTTGGCAGGACAGGACCACCAAGAGACCCAGTACTTC.

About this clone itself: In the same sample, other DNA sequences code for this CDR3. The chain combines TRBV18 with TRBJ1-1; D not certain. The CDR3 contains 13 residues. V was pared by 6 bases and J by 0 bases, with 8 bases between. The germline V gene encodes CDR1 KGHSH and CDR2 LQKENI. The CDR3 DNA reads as TGTGCCAGCTCTCCGGGAATGAACACTGAAGCTTTCTTT. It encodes CASSPGMNTEAFF.

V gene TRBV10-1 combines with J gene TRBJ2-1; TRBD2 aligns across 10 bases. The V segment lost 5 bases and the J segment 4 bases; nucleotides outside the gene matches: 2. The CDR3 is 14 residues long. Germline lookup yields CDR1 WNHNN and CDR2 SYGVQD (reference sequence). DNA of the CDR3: TGCGCCAGCAGTCAACTAGCGGGATACAATGAGCAGTTCTTC. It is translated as CASSQLAGYNEQFF.

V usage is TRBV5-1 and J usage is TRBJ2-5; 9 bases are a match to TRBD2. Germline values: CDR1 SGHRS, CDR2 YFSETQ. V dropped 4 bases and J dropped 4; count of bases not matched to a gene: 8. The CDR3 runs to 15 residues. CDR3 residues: CASSHIAGELETQYF. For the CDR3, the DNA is TGCGCCAGCAGCCACATAGCGGGGGAACTAGAGACCCAGTACTTC.

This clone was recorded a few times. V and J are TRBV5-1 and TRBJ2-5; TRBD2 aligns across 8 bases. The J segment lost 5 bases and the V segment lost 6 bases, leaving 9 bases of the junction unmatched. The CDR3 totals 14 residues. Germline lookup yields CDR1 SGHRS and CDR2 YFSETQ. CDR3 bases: TGCGCCAGCACCGAAACGGGGGGGCGGGAGACCCAGTACTTC. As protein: CASTETGGRETQYF.

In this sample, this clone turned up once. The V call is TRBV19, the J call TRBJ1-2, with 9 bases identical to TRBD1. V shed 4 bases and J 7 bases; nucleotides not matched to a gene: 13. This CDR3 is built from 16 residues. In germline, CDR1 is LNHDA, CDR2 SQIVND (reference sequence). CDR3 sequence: CASSTQPPDRGGGYTF. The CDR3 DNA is TGTGCCAGTAGTACACAACCCCCGGACAGGGGCGGTGGCTACACCTTC.

The CDR3 here is CASSYSAGPTYEQYF. In DNA, the CDR3 is TGTGCCAGCAGTTATTCAGCGGGCCCGACGTACGAGCAGTACTTC. The gene calls are TRBV6-5 and TRBJ2-7, with D perhaps matching TRBD2 (6 bases). Trimming shortened V by 3 bases and J by 4 bases, and 16 bases separated the two germline ends. Germline V gives CDR1 MNHEY, CDR2 SVGAGI. This CDR3 region has 15 residues.

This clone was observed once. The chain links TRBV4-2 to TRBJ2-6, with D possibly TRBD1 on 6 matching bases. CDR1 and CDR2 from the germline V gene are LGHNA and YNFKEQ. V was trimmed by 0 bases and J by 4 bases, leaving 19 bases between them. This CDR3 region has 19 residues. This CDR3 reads CASSQDFAGALPGANVLTF. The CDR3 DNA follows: TGTGCCAGCAGCCAAGACTTTGCAGGGGCCCTCCCCGGGGCCAACGTCCTGACTTTC.

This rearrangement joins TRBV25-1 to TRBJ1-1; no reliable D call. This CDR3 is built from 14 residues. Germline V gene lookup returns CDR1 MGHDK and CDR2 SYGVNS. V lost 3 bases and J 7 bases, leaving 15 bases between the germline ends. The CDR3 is CASSDLPKHGEAFF. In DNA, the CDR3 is TGTGCCAGCAGTGATCTCCCAAAACATGGTGAAGCTTTCTTT.

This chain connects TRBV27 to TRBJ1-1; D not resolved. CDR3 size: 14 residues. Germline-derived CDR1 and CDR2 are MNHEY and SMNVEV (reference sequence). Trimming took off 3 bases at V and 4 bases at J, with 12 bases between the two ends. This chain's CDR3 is CASSFPGRGTEAFF. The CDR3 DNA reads TGTGCCAGCAGTTTCCCAGGCCGGGGCACTGAAGCTTTCTTT.

The CDR3 spells CAISEGRDQPQHF. The CDR3 region has the DNA TGTGCCATTTCGGAGGGGCGCGATCAGCCCCAGCATTTT. The V call is TRBV19, the J call TRBJ1-5, with D possibly being TRBD1 (5 bases). CDR3 length equals 13 residues. Germline lookup yields CDR1 LNHDA and CDR2 SQIVND (reference sequence). Deletions cut 10 bases from V and 5 bases from J, with 15 bases between.

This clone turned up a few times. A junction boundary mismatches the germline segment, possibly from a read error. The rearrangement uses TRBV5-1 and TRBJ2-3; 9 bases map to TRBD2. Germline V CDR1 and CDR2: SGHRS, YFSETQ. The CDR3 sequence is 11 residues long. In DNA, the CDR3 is TGCGCCAGCAGCTTCAGCGGGAGGACGCATTTT. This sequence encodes CASSFSGRTHF.

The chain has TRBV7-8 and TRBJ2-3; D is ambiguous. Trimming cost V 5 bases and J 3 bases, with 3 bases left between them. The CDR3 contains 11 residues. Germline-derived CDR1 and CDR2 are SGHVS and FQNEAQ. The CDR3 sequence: CASSPTDTQYF. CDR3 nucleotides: TGTGCCAGCAGCCCGACAGATACGCAGTATTTT. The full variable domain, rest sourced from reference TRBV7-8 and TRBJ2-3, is GAGVSQSPRYKVAKRGQDVALRCDPISGHVSLFWYQQALGQGPEFLTYFQNEAQLDKSGLPSDRFFAERPEGSVSTLKIQRTQQEDSAVYLCASSPTDTQYFGPGTRLTVL.

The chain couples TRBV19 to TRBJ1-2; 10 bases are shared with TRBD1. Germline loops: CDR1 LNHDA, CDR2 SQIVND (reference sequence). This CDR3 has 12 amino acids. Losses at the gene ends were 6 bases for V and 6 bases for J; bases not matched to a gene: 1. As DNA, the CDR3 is TGTGCCAGTAGCGGGACAGGGGATGGCTACACCTTC. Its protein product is CASSGTGDGYTF.

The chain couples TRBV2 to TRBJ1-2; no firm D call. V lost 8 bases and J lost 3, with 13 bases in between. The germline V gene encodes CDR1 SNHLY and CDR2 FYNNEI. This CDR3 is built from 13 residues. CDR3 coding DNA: TGTGCCAGCGGGAGGGCCCGGGACTATGGCTACACCTTC. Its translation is CASGRARDYGYTF.

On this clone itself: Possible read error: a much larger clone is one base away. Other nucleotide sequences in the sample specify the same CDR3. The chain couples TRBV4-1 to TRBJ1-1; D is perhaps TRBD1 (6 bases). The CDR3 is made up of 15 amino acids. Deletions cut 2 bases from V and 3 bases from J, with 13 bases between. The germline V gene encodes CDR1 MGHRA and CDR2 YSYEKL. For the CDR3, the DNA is TGCGCCAGCAGCCAATACGAGGGGGTGGACACTGAAGCTTTCTTT. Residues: CASSQYEGVDTEAFF.

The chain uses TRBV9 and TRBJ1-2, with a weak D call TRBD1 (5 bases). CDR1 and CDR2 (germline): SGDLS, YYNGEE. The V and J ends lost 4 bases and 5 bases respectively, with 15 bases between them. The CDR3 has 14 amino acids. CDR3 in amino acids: CASSPTGTEYGYTF. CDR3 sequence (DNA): TGTGCCAGCAGCCCGACCGGGACTGAGTATGGCTACACCTTC.

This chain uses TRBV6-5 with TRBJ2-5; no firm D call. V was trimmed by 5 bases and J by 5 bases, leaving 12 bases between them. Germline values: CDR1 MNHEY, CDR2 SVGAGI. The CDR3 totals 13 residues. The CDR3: CASSQRVVETQYF. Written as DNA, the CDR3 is TGTGCCAGCAGTCAACGGGTCGTCGAGACCCAGTACTTC.